This record covers a single TCR beta chain. CDR3 length equals 13 residues. The germline CDR1 and CDR2 sequences are SGDLS and YYNGEE. V gave up 3 bases and J gave up 3 bases, with 7 bases separating them. Ages ranged from about 18 to 89 years, with residence in about two dozen US areas. In assigning cohorts, the study relied on participant-reported clinical history. Recovered participants had two consecutive negative NP/OP PCR tests, healthcare professional clearance, or symptom resolution. The data derive from a study of blood T cell repertoires in COVID-19. Original analysis: Nucleated cell number was recorded as an estimate derived from reference gene primer amplification. Profiling relied on immunoSEQ multiplex PCR, and the TCRdb table lists in-frame clones only, not all of them. That table is the source of V, J and clone size, and D and trimming were worked out from the DNA. The profile covers roughly 250,000 clones, with 75% to 95% appearing a single time and around 1.8% taken by the ten largest.

Sequenced input: PBMCs or T cells enriched from blood (not recorded which). The receptor's source is a woman between 18 and 30 years old who had recovered from COVID-19. The chain has TRBV9 and TRBJ1-3, with D unresolved. The CDR3 region has the DNA TGTGCCAGCAGCGAGGAGGTTGGAAACACCATATATTTT. Protein sequence: CASSEEVGNTIYF.